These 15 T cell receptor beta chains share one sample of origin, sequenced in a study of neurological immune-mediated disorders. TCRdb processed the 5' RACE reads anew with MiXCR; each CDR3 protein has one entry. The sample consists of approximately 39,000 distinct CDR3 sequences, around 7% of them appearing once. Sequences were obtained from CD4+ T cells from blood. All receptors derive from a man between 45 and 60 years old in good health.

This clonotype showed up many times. CDR3 loop: CAIRNQGGPQSRYQPQHF. The CDR3, as DNA: TGTGCCATCAGAAACCAAGGGGGGCCCCAATCCAGGTATCAGCCCCAGCATTTT. The V gene is TRBV10-3, the J gene TRBJ1-5; tentative D call: TRBD1 (6 bases). With 6 bases removed from V and 5 bases from J, the gap between germline ends came to 26 bases. This CDR3 is 18 amino acids long. Germline V gene lookup returns CDR1 ENHRY and CDR2 SYGVKD.

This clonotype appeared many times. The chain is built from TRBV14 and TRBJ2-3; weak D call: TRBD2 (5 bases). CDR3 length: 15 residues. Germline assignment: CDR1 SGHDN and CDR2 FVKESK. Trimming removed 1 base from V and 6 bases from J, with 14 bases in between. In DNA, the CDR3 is TGTGCCAGCAGCCAAGTCGCGGGTTTTATGGATACGCAGTATTTT. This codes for CASSQVAGFMDTQYF.

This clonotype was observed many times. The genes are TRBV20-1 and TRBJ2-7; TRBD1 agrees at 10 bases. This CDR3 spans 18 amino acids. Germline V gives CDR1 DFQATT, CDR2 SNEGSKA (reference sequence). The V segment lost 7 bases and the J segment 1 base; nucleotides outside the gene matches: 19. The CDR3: CSVIGRDRGLRRSYEQYF. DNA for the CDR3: TGCAGTGTCATCGGTCGGGACAGGGGCCTTCGTCGGTCCTACGAGCAGTACTTC.

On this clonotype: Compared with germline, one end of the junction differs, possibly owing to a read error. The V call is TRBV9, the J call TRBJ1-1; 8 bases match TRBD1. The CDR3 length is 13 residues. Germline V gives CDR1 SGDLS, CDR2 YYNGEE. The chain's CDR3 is CAISGGQGGPAFF. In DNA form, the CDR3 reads TGTGCCATCAGCGGCGGACAGGGCGGTCCAGCTTTCTTT.

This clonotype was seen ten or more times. The CDR3 DNA reads TGTGCCAGCAGTTCCCAGGGACTAGCGGGCGCCTACGAGCAGTACTTC. Residues: CASSSQGLAGAYEQYF. The V call is TRBV28, the J call TRBJ2-7; 12 positions agree with TRBD2. After removal of 4 bases from V and 2 bases from J, the junction contained 6 bases not matched to a gene. Germline lookup yields CDR1 MDHEN and CDR2 SYDVKM. This CDR3 spans 16 amino acids.

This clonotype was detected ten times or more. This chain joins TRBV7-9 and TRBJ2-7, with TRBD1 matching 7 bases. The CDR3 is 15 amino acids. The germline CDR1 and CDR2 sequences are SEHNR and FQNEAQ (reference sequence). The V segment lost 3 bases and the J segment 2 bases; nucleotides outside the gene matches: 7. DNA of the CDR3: TGTGCCAGCAGCTTTACTCGGACAGGACCCTACGAGCAGTACTTC. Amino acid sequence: CASSFTRTGPYEQYF.

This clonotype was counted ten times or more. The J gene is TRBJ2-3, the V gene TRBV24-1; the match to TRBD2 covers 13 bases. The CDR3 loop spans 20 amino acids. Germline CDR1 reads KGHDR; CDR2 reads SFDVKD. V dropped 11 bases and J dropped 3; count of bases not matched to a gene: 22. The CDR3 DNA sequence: TGTGCCAGCCCGAGGCCCTCGCGACTAGCGGGAGGCCGTAGTACAGATACGCAGTATTTT. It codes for CASPRPSRLAGGRSTDTQYF.

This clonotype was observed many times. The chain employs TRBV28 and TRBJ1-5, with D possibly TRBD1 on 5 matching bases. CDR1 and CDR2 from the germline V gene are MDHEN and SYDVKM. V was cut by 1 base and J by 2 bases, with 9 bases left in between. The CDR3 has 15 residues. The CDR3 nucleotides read TGTGCCAGCAGTTTATCAGGGAGGGGCAATCAGCCCCAGCATTTT. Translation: CASSLSGRGNQPQHF. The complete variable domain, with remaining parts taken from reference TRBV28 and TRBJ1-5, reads DVKVTQSSRYLVKRTGEKVFLECVQDMDHENMFWYRQDPGLGLRLIYFSYDVKMKEKGDIPEGYSVSREKKERFSLILESASTNQTSMYLCASSLSGRGNQPQHFGDGTRLSIL.

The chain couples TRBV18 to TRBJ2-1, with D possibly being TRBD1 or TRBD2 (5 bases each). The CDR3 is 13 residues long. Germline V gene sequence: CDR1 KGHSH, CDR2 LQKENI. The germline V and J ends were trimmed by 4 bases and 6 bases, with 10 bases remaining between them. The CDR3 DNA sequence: TGTGCCAGCTCACTAGGGACCCCCAATGAGCAGTTCTTC. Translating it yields CASSLGTPNEQFF.

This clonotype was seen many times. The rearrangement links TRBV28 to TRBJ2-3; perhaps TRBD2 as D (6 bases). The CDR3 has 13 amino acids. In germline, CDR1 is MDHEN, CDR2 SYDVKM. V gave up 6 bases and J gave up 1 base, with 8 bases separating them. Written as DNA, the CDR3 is TGTGCCAGCAGAGGGACTGGCACAGATACGCAGTATTTT. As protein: CASRGTGTDTQYF.

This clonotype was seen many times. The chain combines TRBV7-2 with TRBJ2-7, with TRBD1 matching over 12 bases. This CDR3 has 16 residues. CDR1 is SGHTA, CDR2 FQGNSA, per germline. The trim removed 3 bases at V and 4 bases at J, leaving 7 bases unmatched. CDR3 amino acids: CASSFSGTGGMYEQYF. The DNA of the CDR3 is TGTGCCAGCAGCTTCTCCGGGACAGGGGGCATGTACGAGCAGTACTTC. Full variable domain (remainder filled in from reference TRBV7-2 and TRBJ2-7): GAGVSQSPSNKVTEKGKDVELRCDPISGHTALYWYRQSLGQGLEFLIYFQGNSAPDKSGLPSDRFSAERTGGSVSTLTIQRTQQEDSAVYLCASSFSGTGGMYEQYFGPGTRLTVT.

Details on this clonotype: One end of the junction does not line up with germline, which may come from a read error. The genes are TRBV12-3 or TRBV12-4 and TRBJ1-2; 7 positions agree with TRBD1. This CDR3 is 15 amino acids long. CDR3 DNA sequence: TGTGCCAGTAGAGACGGGACAGCGGCGCGGTATGGCTACTCCTTC. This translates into CASRDGTAARYGYSF.

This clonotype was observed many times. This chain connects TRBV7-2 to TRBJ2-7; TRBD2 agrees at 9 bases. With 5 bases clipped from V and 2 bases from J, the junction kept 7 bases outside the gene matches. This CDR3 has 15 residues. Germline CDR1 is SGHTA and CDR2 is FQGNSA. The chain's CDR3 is CASSLVGLATYEQYF. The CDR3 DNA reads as TGTGCCAGCAGCCTAGTGGGACTAGCTACCTACGAGCAGTACTTC.

This CDR3 reads CASSLEIPGYNEQFF. The CDR3 bases are TGCGCCAGCAGCTTGGAAATCCCGGGCTACAATGAGCAGTTCTTC. This chain links TRBV5-1 with TRBJ2-1, with D unresolved. Germline CDR1 is SGHRS and CDR2 is YFSETQ. The CDR3 sequence is 15 residues long. V was clipped by 0 bases and J by 3 bases, with 10 bases between them.

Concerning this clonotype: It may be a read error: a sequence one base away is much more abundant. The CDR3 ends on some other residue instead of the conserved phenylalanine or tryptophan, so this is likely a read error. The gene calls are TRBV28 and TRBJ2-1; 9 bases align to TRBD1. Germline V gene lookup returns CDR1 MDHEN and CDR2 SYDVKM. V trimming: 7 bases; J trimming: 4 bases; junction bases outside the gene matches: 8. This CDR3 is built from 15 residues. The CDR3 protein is CASTPGQGLYNEQFL. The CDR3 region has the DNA TGTGCCAGCACGCCTGGACAGGGGCTATACAATGAGCAGTTCTTA.